This TCR beta chain was identified during a study of T cell repertoires in cytomegalovirus infection. This clonotype has a count of ten or more. TCRdb analysed the reads with MiXCR anew, one entry per CDR3 protein. Of fewer than 250,000 distinct CDR3 sequences listed, 22% are singletons. This CDR3 spans 14 amino acids. The V and J ends lost 1 base and 4 bases respectively, with 11 bases between them. Sequencing input: CD8+ T cells from PBMCs. The receptor comes from a human donor in good health (CMV status not recorded). Some clones in this sample may be carry-over from other donors' samples. J is TRBJ2-7 and V is TRBV12-3 or TRBV12-4, with D uncertain. The CDR3 DNA reads as TGTGCCAGCAGTTTAGGTTCGCAGACTTACGAGCAGTACTTC. This sequence encodes CASSLGSQTYEQYF.